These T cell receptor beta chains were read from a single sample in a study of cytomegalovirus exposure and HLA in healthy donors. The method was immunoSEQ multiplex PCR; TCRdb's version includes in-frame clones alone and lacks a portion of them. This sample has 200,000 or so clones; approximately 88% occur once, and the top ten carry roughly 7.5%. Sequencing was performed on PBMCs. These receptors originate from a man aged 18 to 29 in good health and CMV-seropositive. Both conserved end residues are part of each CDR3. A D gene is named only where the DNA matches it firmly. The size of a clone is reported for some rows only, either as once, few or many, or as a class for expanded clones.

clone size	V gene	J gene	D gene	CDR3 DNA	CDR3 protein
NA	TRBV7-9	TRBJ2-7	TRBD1	TGTGCCAGCAGCTTAGGCCGGGACAGATTTACCTACGAGCAGTACTTC	CASSLGRDRFTYEQYF
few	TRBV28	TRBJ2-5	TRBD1	TGTGCCAGCAGATCATATACAGGGGGGGAGACCCAGTACTTC	CASRSYTGGETQYF
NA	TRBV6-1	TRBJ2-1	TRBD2	TGTGCCAGCAGTGAAGGGCGGGAGTACCTGGACAATGAGCAGTTCTTC	CASSEGREYLDNEQFF
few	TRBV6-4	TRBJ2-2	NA	TGTGCCAGCAGTGAAGGAAGCGCCGGGGAGCTGTTTTTT	CASSEGSAGELFF
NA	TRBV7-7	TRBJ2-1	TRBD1	TGTGCCAGCAGCTCGGACAGGGTCGGTAATAAGCAGTTCTTC	CASSSDRVGNKQFF
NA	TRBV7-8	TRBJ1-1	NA	TGTGCCAGCAGCCGCCAGGAAATGAACACTGAAGCTTTCTTT	CASSRQEMNTEAFF
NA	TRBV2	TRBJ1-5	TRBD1	TGTGCCAGCAGGCCCGGGACAGTCGAGAAGTCTAGGCCCCAGCATTTT	CASRPGTVEKSRPQHF
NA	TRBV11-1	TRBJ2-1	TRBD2	TGTGCCAGCAGCCCAAGCGGGGGAGCGGGGGCTTCTGAGCAGTTCTTC	CASSPSGGAGASEQFF
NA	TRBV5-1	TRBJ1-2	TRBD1	TGCGCCAGCAGCTTGGCCGGACAGGGAGCCCCCTATGGCTACACCTTC	CASSLAGQGAPYGYTF
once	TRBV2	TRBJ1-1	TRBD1	TGTGCCAGCAGGCAGGGGGTTTATTCGGCCACTGAAGCTTTCTTT	CASRQGVYSATEAFF
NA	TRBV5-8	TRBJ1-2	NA	TGTGCCAGCAGCTTGGCTCGGAGGGAGATCCGGGATGGCTACACCTTC	CASSLARREIRDGYTF
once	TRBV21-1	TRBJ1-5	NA	TGTGCCAGCAGCCCACTGGGACACTATAGCAATCAGCCCCAGCATTTT	CASSPLGHYSNQPQHF
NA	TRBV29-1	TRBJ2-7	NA	TGCAGCGTTGGAGCGGATTCCTACGAGCAGTACTTC	CSVGADSYEQYF
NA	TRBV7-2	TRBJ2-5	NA	TGTGCCAGCAGCTCAATAGAGACCCAGTACTTC	CASSSIETQYF